Presented here are 2 T cell receptor beta chains from one specimen sequenced in a study of cytomegalovirus exposure and HLA in healthy donors. A multiplex PCR was run with 60 Vbeta primers and 13 Jbeta primers. TCRdb's table, derived via immunoSEQ multiplex PCR, lists solely in-frame clones and lacks some. This sample has some 65,000 clones, with 62% found just once. Sequences were obtained from PBMCs. The receptors shown here come from a man aged 30 to 45 in good health and CMV-seronegative.

V and J are TRBV7-2 and TRBJ2-7; D is unresolved. V gave up 5 bases and J gave up 2 bases, with 10 bases separating them. Germline V gives CDR1 SGHTA, CDR2 FQGNSA. The CDR3 totals 13 residues. The CDR3: CASSPGGTYEQYF. The CDR3 nucleotides read TGTGCCAGCAGCCCGGGTGGAACCTACGAGCAGTACTTC.

The CDR3 loop reads CASSPQGLEQYF. CDR3 sequence (DNA): TGCGCCAGCAGTCCCCAGGGCTTAGAGCAGTACTTC. V usage is TRBV10-2 and J usage is TRBJ2-7; D possibly corresponds to TRBD1 (5 bases). Trimming took off 5 bases at V and 7 bases at J, with 12 bases between the two ends. The CDR3 totals 12 residues. Germline lookup yields CDR1 WSHSY and CDR2 SAAADI.